The 28 T cell receptor beta chains below all came from one sample that was sequenced in a study of T cells in Graves' hyperthyroidism and ophthalmopathy. TCR beta CDR3 region amplification was performed from RNA transcripts. TCR CDR3 underwent first-round RT-PCR with the HTBI primer set. TCRdb recomputed calls from the multiplex PCR reads with MiXCR, one row per CDR3 protein. The profile covers approximately 400,000 distinct CDR3 sequences, with roughly 25% appearing a single time and less than 75% taken by the ten largest. The sequenced material came from blood. The receptors derive from a man in his fifties with Graves' hyperthyroidism.

This clonotype has just a few counts. J is TRBJ2-1 and V is TRBV14, with D unclear. The CDR3 totals 13 residues. The V gene's germline CDR1 is SGHDN and CDR2 FVKESK. V lost 4 bases and J lost 9, with 13 bases in between. The CDR3 protein is CASSPATFGEQFF. CDR3 coding DNA: TGTGCCAGCAGCCCGGCCACTTTTGGTGAGCAGTTCTTC.

This clonotype was observed a handful of times. The gene calls are TRBV6-2 or TRBV6-3 and TRBJ2-5, with D uncertain. This CDR3 comprises 15 residues. With 6 bases removed from V and 1 base from J, the gap between germline ends came to 15 bases. Germline CDR1 MNHEY, CDR2 SVGEGT. The CDR3 spells CASSPLQATQETQYF. CDR3 bases: TGTGCCAGCAGCCCTCTGCAGGCGACCCAAGAGACCCAGTACTTC.

This clonotype has ten or more counts. The chain is built from TRBV28 and TRBJ2-7; TRBD2 matches at 13 bases. The germline V gene has CDR1 MDHEN and CDR2 SYDVKM. Trimming took 3 bases from V and 7 from J; bases not matched to a gene: 9. The CDR3 spans 16 residues. The CDR3 sequence: CASSFRTPGLAGEQYF. The CDR3 nucleotides are TGTGCCAGCAGTTTCCGAACACCGGGACTAGCGGGAGAGCAGTACTTC. The whole variable domain, remainder taken from reference TRBV28 and TRBJ2-7, is DVKVTQSSRYLVKRTGEKVFLECVQDMDHENMFWYRQDPGLGLRLIYFSYDVKMKEKGDIPEGYSVSREKKERFSLILESASTNQTSMYLCASSFRTPGLAGEQYFGPGTRLTVT.

The chain joins TRBV2 to TRBJ2-7, with D unclear. Trimming removed 2 bases from V and 0 bases from J, with 8 bases in between. The germline gives CDR1 SNHLY, CDR2 FYNNEI. CDR3 size: 14 residues. The CDR3 DNA follows: TGTGCCAGCAGTGAATCAGTACTCTCCTACGAGCAGTACTTC. Residues: CASSESVLSYEQYF.

The J gene is TRBJ2-2, the V gene TRBV30, with a possible D match to TRBD2 (5 bases). V shed 2 bases and J shed 4 bases, with 14 bases lying between them. CDR1 GTSNPN and CDR2 SVGIG come from the germline V gene (reference sequence). This CDR3 region has 15 residues. This CDR3 is CAWSIWGVGTGELFF. The CDR3 DNA reads TGTGCCTGGAGTATCTGGGGAGTAGGCACCGGGGAGCTGTTTTTT.

V gene TRBV7-2 combines with J gene TRBJ2-7; no clear D. This CDR3 is 15 amino acids long. Germline CDR1 reads SGHTA; CDR2 reads FQGNSA. The germline V and J ends were trimmed by 3 bases and 2 bases, with 14 bases remaining between them. This CDR3 is CASSFEPGRTYEQYF. In DNA form, the CDR3 reads TGTGCCAGCAGCTTTGAGCCGGGCCGAACCTACGAGCAGTACTTC. Full variable domain (outside the CDR3, taken from reference TRBV7-2 and TRBJ2-7): GAGVSQSPSNKVTEKGKDVELRCDPISGHTALYWYRQSLGQGLEFLIYFQGNSAPDKSGLPSDRFSAERTGGSVSTLTIQRTQQEDSAVYLCASSFEPGRTYEQYFGPGTRLTVT.

The V call is TRBV4-1, the J call TRBJ2-1, with D uncertain. Trimming shortened V by 1 base and J by 8 bases, and 12 bases separated the two germline ends. CDR3 length: 14 amino acids. Looked up from germline, CDR1 is MGHRA and CDR2 is YSYEKL. The CDR3 region is CASSQVQRRDEQFF. DNA for the CDR3: TGCGCCAGCAGCCAAGTTCAACGACGAGATGAGCAGTTCTTC.

This clonotype was seen a few times. This chain links TRBV7-3 with TRBJ2-1, with D perhaps TRBD2 (5 bases). This CDR3 is 14 amino acids long. Germline lookup yields CDR1 SGHTA and CDR2 FQGTGA. With 2 bases removed from V and 7 bases from J, the gap between germline ends came to 12 bases. The CDR3 loop is CASSLLGRENEQFF. As DNA, the CDR3 is TGTGCCAGCAGCTTACTAGGGAGAGAAAATGAGCAGTTCTTC.

CDR3 bases: TGCAGTGCCGCGGCAGGGGGGGGACTCTCATCCACCGGGGAGCTGTTTTTT. It codes for CSAAAGGGLSSTGELFF. The rearrangement joins TRBV20-1 to TRBJ2-2; D is possibly TRBD1 or TRBD2 (7 bases each). V dropped 6 bases and J dropped 4 bases, with 24 bases sitting between them. Germline V gene sequence: CDR1 DFQATT, CDR2 SNEGSKA (reference sequence). This CDR3 is 17 amino acids long.

V gene TRBV2 combines with J gene TRBJ2-3; possible D gene TRBD1, 5 bases. The ends were cut back, 0 bases at V and 5 bases at J, with 12 bases in the middle. The CDR3 runs 15 residues. Germline V gives CDR1 SNHLY, CDR2 FYNNEI. CDR3 loop: CASSEAHSGLDTQYF. The CDR3, as DNA: TGTGCCAGCAGTGAAGCGCATTCAGGGCTAGATACGCAGTATTTT.

This clonotype was seen a few times. A single base separates this from a much larger clone, so it may be a read error. The chain combines TRBV2 with TRBJ2-5; D is undetermined. Germline V gene sequence: CDR1 SNHLY, CDR2 FYNNEI. Between the trimmed V and J ends, which lost 7 bases and 0 bases, there was a span of 3 bases. This CDR3 has 11 residues. The CDR3 sequence is CASTYQETQYF. The CDR3 nucleotides read TGTGCCAGCACGTACCAAGAGACCCAGTACTTC.

The rearrangement joins TRBV28 to TRBJ2-1, with TRBD2 as a possible D gene (5 bases). The CDR3 consists of 16 residues. CDR1 and CDR2 from the germline V gene are MDHEN and SYDVKM. The V and J ends lost 8 bases and 0 bases respectively, with 17 bases between them. CDR3 bases: TGTGCCAGCCCCCCTGCGGGTTTAGGCTCCTACAATGAGCAGTTCTTC. Amino acid sequence: CASPPAGLGSYNEQFF.

This clonotype appeared a few times. The gene calls are TRBV5-6 and TRBJ2-7; 11 bases agree with TRBD1. CDR3 length: 15 residues. V lost 3 bases, J lost 2 bases, and 4 bases stayed unmatched. In germline, CDR1 is SGHDT, CDR2 YYEEEE. The CDR3 DNA sequence: TGTGCCAGCAGCTCCGGGACAGGGGGTCCCTACGAGCAGTACTTC. It codes for CASSSGTGGPYEQYF.

This clonotype was counted only a few times. This chain uses TRBV5-1 with TRBJ2-2; D possibly corresponds to TRBD2 (6 bases). The CDR3 is 14 amino acids. Germline V gene data show CDR1 as SGHRS and CDR2 as YFSETQ. Trimming removed 0 bases from V and 5 bases from J, with 8 bases in between. The CDR3 is CASSLAGRTGELFF. The CDR3 coding sequence is TGCGCCAGCAGCTTGGCAGGGAGGACCGGGGAGCTGTTTTTT.

Concerning this clonotype: The junction shows a germline mismatch at one end, possibly a read error. The rearrangement joins TRBV2 to TRBJ2-7, with D unresolved. Germline V CDR1 and CDR2: SNHLY, FYNNEI. The CDR3 spans 12 residues. For the CDR3, the DNA is TGTGCCAGCAGCTTCCCCGTGGGCGAGCGGTACTTC. Translated: CASSFPVGERYF.

This clonotype has ten or more counts. The rearrangement joins TRBV20-1 to TRBJ1-4; 7 positions match TRBD1. CDR3 length equals 13 residues. Looked up from germline, CDR1 is DFQATT and CDR2 is SNEGSKA (reference sequence). J gave up 8 bases and V 3 bases, and 6 bases lay outside the gene matches. The CDR3 DNA follows: TGCAGTGCTAGTGACAGGGCGCAGGAAAAACTGTTTTTT. Amino acid sequence: CSASDRAQEKLFF.

The chain uses TRBV4-2 and TRBJ2-5; TRBD2 matches at 7 bases. V dropped 0 bases and J dropped 4; count of bases not matched to a gene: 5. The germline V gene encodes CDR1 LGHNA and CDR2 YNFKEQ. The length of the CDR3 is 15 residues. The CDR3 is CASSQELAQRETQYF. Here the CDR3 DNA reads TGTGCCAGCAGCCAAGAACTAGCGCAAAGAGAGACCCAGTACTTC.

The genes are TRBV7-8 and TRBJ2-7; D is unresolved. V lost 5 bases to trimming and J lost 5 bases, with 19 bases between them. The CDR3 has 15 residues. Germline loops: CDR1 SGHVS, CDR2 FQNEAQ. The CDR3 DNA sequence: TGTGCCAGCAGCCTATATTTAAGGCGCCTTGACGAGCAGTACTTC. This codes for CASSLYLRRLDEQYF. The whole variable domain, remainder taken from reference TRBV7-8 and TRBJ2-7, is GAGVSQSPRYKVAKRGQDVALRCDPISGHVSLFWYQQALGQGPEFLTYFQNEAQLDKSGLPSDRFFAERPEGSVSTLKIQRTQQEDSAVYLCASSLYLRRLDEQYFGPGTRLTVT.

This clonotype came up a few times. The genes are TRBV11-3 and TRBJ1-1; D ambiguous. From germline, CDR1 is SGHNT and CDR2 YENEEA. V was cut by 3 bases and J by 4 bases, with 9 bases left in between. This CDR3 has 13 residues. The CDR3 sequence: CASSLREVTEAFF. The CDR3 bases are TGTGCCAGCAGCTTGAGGGAGGTCACTGAAGCTTTCTTT.

This clonotype was seen more than once but under ten times. Sequence at one end of the junction differs from germline and may be a read error. The V gene is TRBV28, the J gene TRBJ1-1, with 11 bases identical to TRBD1. CDR3 size: 14 residues. Germline loops: CDR1 MDHEN, CDR2 SYDVKM. As DNA, the CDR3 is TGTGCCGGCAGCCGTCCGGGACAGGGGGATCTGGCTTTCTTT. Its translation is CAGSRPGQGDLAFF.

This clonotype has a count of ten or more. The genes are TRBV28 and TRBJ2-5; 8 bases align to TRBD2. The J segment lost 5 bases and the V segment lost 3 bases, leaving 5 bases of the junction unmatched. The length of the CDR3 is 14 residues. Germline V gene data show CDR1 as MDHEN and CDR2 as SYDVKM. Here the CDR3 reads CASSFGGAEETQYF. CDR3 in DNA: TGTGCCAGCAGTTTCGGGGGGGCAGAGGAGACCCAGTACTTC.

The gene calls are TRBV20-1 and TRBJ2-7; D may be TRBD2 (5 bases). CDR1 is DFQATT, CDR2 SNEGSKA, per germline (reference sequence). The CDR3 runs to 17 residues. The CDR3 is CPGSPLALDPRDYEQYF. The CDR3 DNA sequence: TGCCCGGGGTCCCCTTTGGCGCTGGACCCACGGGACTACGAGCAGTACTTC.

The chain employs TRBV5-1 and TRBJ2-2; TRBD1 or TRBD2 may be the D gene (5 bases each). The CDR3 is 16 amino acids. V dropped 1 base and J dropped 0 bases, with 10 bases sitting between them. CDR1 and CDR2 (germline): SGHRS, YFSETQ. The CDR3 region is CASSLSLGANTGELFF. The CDR3 DNA sequence: TGCGCCAGCAGCTTGTCCCTGGGGGCGAACACCGGGGAGCTGTTTTTT.

Regarding this clonotype: A much larger clonotype is one base distant, so this may be a read error. Here the CDR3 omits its conserved ending phenylalanine or tryptophan, so a read error is the likely source. The V gene is TRBV2, the J gene TRBJ1-5; the D gene is possibly TRBD1 (5 bases). Trimming stripped 6 bases from V and 1 base from J, with 19 bases between. The CDR3 loop spans 17 amino acids. Per germline, CDR1 SNHLY and CDR2 FYNNEI. CDR3 sequence (DNA): TGTGCCAGCAGCGAAAATGCGCCGGGACTGAGCAATCAGCCCCAGCATCTT. Protein: CASSENAPGLSNQPQHL.

The chain recombines TRBV20-1 with TRBJ1-4, with 10 bases matching TRBD1. Per germline, CDR1 DFQATT and CDR2 SNEGSKA (reference sequence). Losses at the gene ends were 0 bases for V and 2 bases for J; bases not matched to a gene: 6. The CDR3 has 17 residues. As DNA, the CDR3 is TGCAGTGCTAGAGACCGGGACAGGGGAACGACTAATGAAAAACTGTTTTTT. Protein sequence: CSARDRDRGTTNEKLFF.

The chain recombines TRBV6-1 with TRBJ2-1; 7 nucleotides match TRBD1. Germline CDR1 is MNHNS and CDR2 is SASEGT. Trimming cost V 1 base and J 4 bases; bases outside gene matches: 4. The CDR3 has 15 amino acids. The CDR3 region has the DNA TGTGCCAGCAGTGAAGACAGGGGCGCTTACAATGAGCAGTTCTTC. Translated, it gives CASSEDRGAYNEQFF.

This chain joins TRBV6-1 and TRBJ2-1, with D unclear. V gave up 7 bases and J gave up 8 bases, with 15 bases separating them. The CDR3 runs to 13 residues. The germline V gene has CDR1 MNHNS and CDR2 SASEGT. CDR3 amino acids: CASTPGMGYEQFF. As DNA, the CDR3 is TGTGCCAGCACCCCTGGGATGGGGTATGAGCAGTTCTTC.

This clonotype has only a few counts. The chain couples TRBV27 to TRBJ2-7, with 7 positions matching TRBD2. Germline values: CDR1 MNHEY, CDR2 SMNVEV (reference sequence). Trimming at V came to 7 bases and at J to 3 bases, leaving 12 bases not matched to a gene. The length of the CDR3 is 15 residues. The CDR3 protein is CASTPAAGVIYEQYF. The CDR3 region has the DNA TGTGCCAGCACTCCTGCGGCGGGAGTGATCTACGAGCAGTACTTC.